These 20 T cell receptor beta chains originate from one sample sequenced in a study of CD8 T cells in Susac syndrome. When the RNA was reverse transcribed, random hexamers were used with an input of roughly 0.45 to 1 ug. A single record per CDR3 protein comes from TCRdb applying MiXCR to the immunoSEQ multiplex PCR reads. Seen here are approximately 140,000 distinct CDR3 sequences, 90% to 95% observed once, and the top ten hold over 0.1%. Sequencing was carried out using CD4+ T cells from PBMCs. Every receptor here comes from a human donor with multiple sclerosis.

The chain has TRBV3-1 and TRBJ2-2; no clear D. The CDR3 is 15 amino acids. The germline CDR1 and CDR2 sequences are LGHDT and YNNKEL (reference sequence). V lost 2 bases and J lost 0, with 7 bases in between. The CDR3 DNA reads as TGTGCCAGCAGCCAACGCCAGACGAACACCGGGGAGCTGTTTTTT. Its protein is CASSQRQTNTGELFF.

V and J are TRBV27 and TRBJ1-2; 7 bases agree with TRBD1. V lost 5 bases to trimming and J lost 4 bases; unmatched junction nucleotides: 16. The CDR3 runs to 17 residues. The germline CDR1 and CDR2 sequences are MNHEY and SMNVEV (reference sequence). The CDR3 nucleotides read TGTGCCAGCAGTACCGTGGGCAGGGGGAGAGAGGGCTATGGCTACACCTTC. Its translation: CASSTVGRGREGYGYTF.

The chain employs TRBV20-1 and TRBJ1-5; D call uncertain. This CDR3 contains 17 residues. V was shortened by 3 bases and J by 1 base, with 19 bases between the two germline ends. From germline, CDR1 is DFQATT and CDR2 SNEGSKA (reference sequence). CDR3 coding DNA: TGCAGTGCTAGCGAACCCTTACCCCGTTCCAGCAATCAGCCCCAGCATTTT. This gives the protein CSASEPLPRSSNQPQHF.

The chain recombines TRBV9 with TRBJ2-3; 7 bases fit TRBD2. The CDR3 runs to 15 residues. CDR1 is SGDLS and CDR2 is YYNGEE in the germline V gene. The trim removed 3 bases at V and 7 bases at J, leaving 11 bases unmatched. The chain's CDR3 is CASSAVASGRNTQYF. Written as DNA, the CDR3 is TGTGCCAGCAGCGCCGTGGCTAGCGGTCGGAATACGCAGTATTTT.

The V gene is TRBV24-1, the J gene TRBJ2-5, with 9 bases identical to TRBD1. Germline V gene lookup returns CDR1 KGHDR and CDR2 SFDVKD. V dropped 4 bases and J dropped 5; count of bases not matched to a gene: 7. The CDR3 is 15 amino acids. CDR3 protein: CATSDQGTGLETQYF. As DNA, the CDR3 is TGTGCCACCAGTGACCAGGGGACAGGGCTGGAGACCCAGTACTTC.

V and J are TRBV5-1 and TRBJ2-5; 7 bases are shared with TRBD1. The V gene end was trimmed by 4 bases and the J gene end by 7 bases; junction bases not matched to a gene: 10. CDR1 and CDR2 (germline): SGHRS, YFSETQ. The CDR3 loop spans 14 amino acids. DNA of the CDR3: TGCGCCAGCAGCGATTACAGGGCAGGGGGGACCCAGTACTTC. Translated, it gives CASSDYRAGGTQYF.

The rearrangement links TRBV4-1 to TRBJ2-7, with D possibly being TRBD1 or TRBD2 (5 bases each). Deletions cut 1 base from V and 2 bases from J, with 15 bases between. CDR1 MGHRA and CDR2 YSYEKL come from the germline V gene. CDR3 size: 16 residues. The CDR3 nucleotides are TGCGCCAGCAGCCAAGCCCCCGGGCAGGGAGCCTACGAGCAGTACTTC. Protein: CASSQAPGQGAYEQYF.

This chain joins TRBV20-1 and TRBJ1-5; the match to TRBD1 covers 7 bases. The CDR3 runs to 14 residues. J gave up 1 base and V 7 bases, and 7 bases lay outside the gene matches. CDR1 is DFQATT, CDR2 SNEGSKA, per germline (reference sequence). The CDR3 DNA reads as TGCAGTGGTAATAACAGGGGCAGCAATCAGCCCCAGCATTTT. This sequence encodes CSGNNRGSNQPQHF.

V is TRBV5-1 and J is TRBJ2-2, with D hard to call. CDR1 and CDR2 from the germline V gene are SGHRS and YFSETQ. This CDR3 has 13 amino acids. V was clipped by 1 base and J by 7 bases, with 8 bases between them. Here the CDR3 DNA reads TGCGCCAGCAGCTTGTCAGTTAGCGGGGAGCTGTTTTTT. This gives the protein CASSLSVSGELFF.

The CDR3 nucleotides are TGCGCCAGCAGCCCGGAGACTCCCCGACGGGGTGGCTACACCTTC. Residues: CASSPETPRRGGYTF. The chain is built from TRBV5-1 and TRBJ1-2; D gene ambiguous. This CDR3 is 15 amino acids long. Trimming cost V 4 bases and J 7 bases, with 20 bases left between them. From germline, CDR1 is SGHRS and CDR2 YFSETQ. Using reference TRBV5-1 and TRBJ1-2 for the parts outside the CDR3, the full variable domain is KAGVTQTPRYLIKTRGQQVTLSCSPISGHRSVSWYQQTPGQGLQFLFEYFSETQRNKGNFPGRFSGRQFSNSRSEMNVSTLELGDSALYLCASSPETPRRGGYTFGSGTRLTVV.

The V call is TRBV29-1, the J call TRBJ1-2, with D unresolved. V gave up 7 bases and J gave up 4 bases, with 13 bases separating them. CDR3 length equals 12 residues. In germline, CDR1 is SQVTM, CDR2 ANQGSEA. Written as DNA, the CDR3 is TGCAGCGGGAGGACCTCTCCCTATGGCTACACCTTC. The encoded protein is CSGRTSPYGYTF.

This clonotype was counted a single time. The chain combines TRBV9 with TRBJ2-7; 12 bases align to TRBD1. Looked up from germline, CDR1 is SGDLS and CDR2 is YYNGEE. V lost 4 bases to trimming and J lost 2 bases; unmatched junction nucleotides: 7. The CDR3 is made up of 16 amino acids. The CDR3: CASSKVGQGATYEQYF. CDR3 bases: TGTGCCAGCAGCAAAGTGGGACAGGGGGCCACCTACGAGCAGTACTTC.

The CDR3: CASSYDISGHEQYF. The CDR3 nucleotides read TGTGCCAGCAGTTACGACATCTCCGGCCACGAGCAGTACTTC. This chain connects TRBV6-5 to TRBJ2-7, with D hard to call. The germline gives CDR1 MNHEY, CDR2 SVGAGI. Trimming took 2 bases from V and 5 from J, leaving 13 bases between them. This CDR3 has 14 amino acids.

The J gene is TRBJ2-7, the V gene TRBV20-1, with TRBD2 identical over 10 bases. CDR1 DFQATT and CDR2 SNEGSKA come from the germline V gene (reference sequence). This CDR3 comprises 14 residues. J gave up 2 bases and V 6 bases, and 7 bases lay outside the gene matches. The CDR3 DNA reads TGCAGTGCCACCGGGACTAGCGTAACCTACGAGCAGTACTTC. It is translated as CSATGTSVTYEQYF.

The CDR3 coding sequence is TGCAGTGCTAGGCGGGGGGCGGCCAGGGGCACTGAAGCTTTCTTT. Translation: CSARRGAARGTEAFF. V and J are TRBV20-1 and TRBJ1-1; perhaps TRBD1 as D (6 bases). Germline V gives CDR1 DFQATT, CDR2 SNEGSKA (reference sequence). Trimming removed 3 bases at V and 4 bases at J, with 18 bases between. CDR3 size: 15 residues.

The chain carries TRBV12-3 or TRBV12-4 and TRBJ2-7; D may be TRBD1 or TRBD2 (6 bases each). CDR3 length: 13 residues. Trimming removed 10 bases from V and 5 bases from J, with 18 bases in between. CDR3 sequence reads: CATRRGRLNEQYF. CDR3 nucleotide sequence: TGTGCCACCCGTCGGGGGCGTCTTAACGAGCAGTACTTC.

The chain uses TRBV28 and TRBJ1-2; the match to TRBD1 covers 8 bases. The germline V gene encodes CDR1 MDHEN and CDR2 SYDVKM. J was trimmed by 3 bases and V by 5 bases; bases with no gene match: 8. CDR3 length equals 15 residues. In DNA, the CDR3 is TGTGCCAGCAGTCATCAGGGGGCCCCTCACTATGGCTACACCTTC. Translation: CASSHQGAPHYGYTF.

The rearrangement joins TRBV15 to TRBJ2-7, with no clear D. Trimming shortened V by 5 bases and J by 7 bases, and 15 bases separated the two germline ends. Germline V gives CDR1 LNHNV, CDR2 YYDKDF (reference sequence). The CDR3 consists of 13 residues. In DNA, the CDR3 is TGTGCCACCAGCCCCCTGGGCTGCGAGGAGCAGTACTTC. Protein sequence: CATSPLGCEEQYF.

The rearrangement links TRBV27 to TRBJ2-3; 8 bases align to TRBD2. CDR1 is MNHEY and CDR2 is SMNVEV in the germline V gene (reference sequence). This CDR3 is built from 16 residues. The V segment lost 2 bases and the J segment 1 base; nucleotides outside the gene matches: 5. DNA for the CDR3: TGTGCCAGCAGTTTAATGGGCGGGAGGCGCACAGATACGCAGTATTTT. Translated, it gives CASSLMGGRRTDTQYF.

V and J are TRBV5-1 and TRBJ2-2; 9 nucleotides line up with TRBD2. The trim removed 4 bases at V and 0 bases at J, leaving 4 bases unmatched. The CDR3 contains 16 residues. The V gene's germline CDR1 is SGHRS and CDR2 YFSETQ. The CDR3 DNA is TGCGCCAGCAGCCCTCTAGCGGGGACGAACACCGGGGAGCTGTTTTTT. This translates into CASSPLAGTNTGELFF. Filled out from reference TRBV5-1 and TRBJ2-2, the complete variable domain reads KAGVTQTPRYLIKTRGQQVTLSCSPISGHRSVSWYQQTPGQGLQFLFEYFSETQRNKGNFPGRFSGRQFSNSRSEMNVSTLELGDSALYLCASSPLAGTNTGELFFGEGSRLTVL.